One sample yielded the 14 T cell receptor beta chains listed below, sequenced in a study of shared clonotypes between healthy human individuals. Libraries were prepared by immunoSEQ multiplex PCR; TCRdb keeps only in-frame clonotypes and omits some of them. This table has approximately 530,000 clones, about 96% appearing once. Sequenced: naive CD4+ T cells sorted from blood. Subset denoted: CD45RA+ positively selected. The receptors originated from a woman aged 25 to 45 in good health.

This rearrangement joins TRBV9 to TRBJ2-6; D uncertain. This CDR3 comprises 19 residues. Trimming stripped 0 bases from V and 2 bases from J, with 18 bases between. From germline, CDR1 is SGDLS and CDR2 YYNGEE. CDR3 sequence (DNA): TGTGCCAGCAGCGTAGCGTATCCGGGCAGGAGCACTGGGGCCAACGTCCTGACTTTC. Its protein product is CASSVAYPGRSTGANVLTF.

This rearrangement joins TRBV28 to TRBJ2-5; 7 bases map to TRBD1. The J call may be in error: the DNA end matches TRBJ2-7 better. The CDR3 has 13 residues. Germline loops: CDR1 MDHEN, CDR2 SYDVKM. CDR3 DNA sequence: TGTGCCAGCAGTCGGGACAGTACCTACGAGCAGTACTTC. Translated, it gives CASSRDSTYEQYF.

The J gene is TRBJ2-5, the V gene TRBV13, with 11 bases aligning to TRBD2. This CDR3 region has 15 residues. J lost 2 bases, V lost 5 bases, and 4 bases had no gene match. Germline-derived CDR1 and CDR2 are PRHDT and FYEKMQ (reference sequence). The CDR3 is CASSGRLAGQETQYF. The CDR3, as DNA: TGTGCCAGCAGCGGAAGACTAGCGGGACAAGAGACCCAGTACTTC.

A note on this clone: Other DNA sequences of this sample code for an identical CDR3. The chain employs TRBV18 and TRBJ1-5; D call uncertain. The V and J ends lost 2 bases and 2 bases respectively, with 7 bases between them. CDR1 is KGHSH, CDR2 LQKENI, per germline. The length of the CDR3 is 14 residues. The chain's CDR3 is CASSPEAGNQPQHF. The DNA of the CDR3 is TGTGCCAGCTCACCAGAGGCGGGCAATCAGCCCCAGCATTTT.

The V and J genes are TRBV6-5 and TRBJ2-7; 9 bases align to TRBD1. The germline V gene has CDR1 MNHEY and CDR2 SVGAGI. The CDR3 is 14 amino acids. V lost 0 bases, J lost 5 bases, and 2 bases stayed unmatched. The CDR3: CASSYSGQGHEQYF. CDR3 DNA sequence: TGTGCCAGCAGTTACTCGGGACAGGGCCACGAGCAGTACTTC.

The genes are TRBV7-9 and TRBJ2-1; no clear D. The CDR3 has 12 residues. Germline CDR1 and CDR2: SEHNR and FQNEAQ (reference sequence). V was cut by 4 bases and J by 5 bases, with 6 bases left in between. CDR3 coding DNA: TGTGCCAGCAGCTCCAGTAACAATGAGCAGTTCTTC. Residues: CASSSSNNEQFF. The full variable domain, with the rest looked up from reference TRBV7-9 and TRBJ2-1, is DTGVSQNPRHKITKRGQNVTFRCDPISEHNRLYWYRQTLGQGPEFLTYFQNEAQLEKSRLLSDRFSAERPKGSFSTLEIQRTEQGDSAMYLCASSSSNNEQFFGPGTRLTVL.

This chain links TRBV18 with TRBJ2-5; perhaps TRBD2 as D (6 bases). The V gene's germline CDR1 is KGHSH and CDR2 LQKENI. The CDR3 consists of 13 residues. V dropped 6 bases and J dropped 2 bases, with 10 bases sitting between them. CDR3 bases: TGTGCCAGCTCCCGACTAGGGCAAGAGACCCAGTACTTC. Its translation is CASSRLGQETQYF.

The rearrangement links TRBV4-1 to TRBJ2-2; the match to TRBD1 covers 10 bases. The CDR3 loop spans 15 amino acids. After removal of 4 bases from V and 5 bases from J, the junction contained 4 bases not matched to a gene. Germline values: CDR1 MGHRA, CDR2 YSYEKL. CDR3 bases: TGCGCCAGCAGCCGACAGGGGGCCCGTACCGGGGAGCTGTTTTTT. Translating it yields CASSRQGARTGELFF.

J is TRBJ1-1 and V is TRBV7-2, with D possibly being TRBD1 (5 bases). Trimming removed 1 base from V and 6 bases from J, with 12 bases in between. The CDR3 is 14 amino acids. Looked up from germline, CDR1 is SGHTA and CDR2 is FQGNSA. The CDR3, as DNA: TGTGCCAGCAGCTTAGAACGGGGGTTCCCTGAAGCTTTCTTT. This sequence encodes CASSLERGFPEAFF.

The chain carries TRBV5-1 and TRBJ1-3; 8 bases are shared with TRBD1. The V and J ends lost 4 bases and 1 base, in that order; junction bases with no gene match: 7. CDR3 size: 16 residues. Looked up from germline, CDR1 is SGHRS and CDR2 is YFSETQ. CDR3 sequence: CASSPHDRGSGNTIYF. CDR3 sequence (DNA): TGCGCCAGCAGCCCTCACGACAGGGGATCTGGAAACACCATATATTTT.

This clone occurred once. The chain is built from TRBV18 and TRBJ2-5; tentatively, D is TRBD2 (6 bases). The germline V gene encodes CDR1 KGHSH and CDR2 LQKENI. The V and J ends lost 3 bases and 2 bases respectively, with 13 bases between them. There are 15 residues in the CDR3. The CDR3 DNA reads TGTGCCAGCTCACCGCGTGGCGGAGGGCAAGAGACCCAGTACTTC. Encoded protein: CASSPRGGGQETQYF.

The rearrangement joins TRBV28 to TRBJ1-4; D gene unclear. The CDR3 has 15 residues. V lost 5 bases to trimming and J lost 0 bases, with 10 bases between them. Germline CDR1 is MDHEN and CDR2 is SYDVKM. Here the CDR3 DNA reads TGTGCCAGCAGTATCGACCTTGCAACTAATGAAAAACTGTTTTTT. Translation gives CASSIDLATNEKLFF.

This clone was recorded once. The genes are TRBV11-2 and TRBJ1-5, with D possibly matching TRBD1 (6 bases). CDR1 is SGHAT, CDR2 FQNNGV, per germline. V gave up 4 bases and J gave up 3 bases, with 10 bases separating them. CDR3 length: 14 amino acids. CDR3 DNA: TGTGCCAGCAGCTCAACAGGGAACAATCAGCCCCAGCATTTT. It is translated as CASSSTGNNQPQHF.

V usage is TRBV2 and J usage is TRBJ1-3; 7 positions agree with TRBD1. CDR3 size: 13 residues. After removal of 10 bases from V and 4 bases from J, the junction contained 7 bases not matched to a gene. The germline gives CDR1 SNHLY, CDR2 FYNNEI. The CDR3 spells CATREGAGNTIYF. The CDR3 DNA sequence: TGTGCCACTAGAGAGGGGGCAGGAAACACCATATATTTT.